These 26 T cell receptor beta chains were all obtained from the same sample, sequenced in a study of shared clonotypes between healthy human individuals. The method was immunoSEQ multiplex PCR; TCRdb's version includes in-frame clones alone and lacks a portion of them. The table records approximately 980,000 clones, more than 75% of them present only once. Sequenced sample: memory CD4+ T cells sorted from blood. Subset here: CD45RA-negative fraction. The receptors shown here come from a man aged 18 to 30 in good health.

The chain joins TRBV14 to TRBJ2-7, with D perhaps matching TRBD1 or TRBD2 (5 bases each). Germline V lookup: CDR1 SGHDN, CDR2 FVKESK. This CDR3 is 12 amino acids long. Trimming removed 4 bases from V and 5 bases from J, with 9 bases in between. CDR3 residues: CASSRDRNEQYF. The CDR3 nucleotides are TGTGCCAGCAGCCGGGACCGGAACGAGCAGTACTTC.

The chain carries TRBV11-2 and TRBJ2-3; 9 bases agree with TRBD2. Per the germline V gene, CDR1 is SGHAT and CDR2 is FQNNGV. V was pared by 1 base and J by 1 base, with 9 bases of the junction left unmatched. The CDR3 sequence is 18 residues long. The chain's CDR3 is CASSLVVYASGGTDTQYF. CDR3 in DNA: TGTGCCAGCAGCTTAGTAGTTTATGCTAGCGGGGGCACAGATACGCAGTATTTT.

For this clone: A read error may be the cause here, since a much bigger clone is one base away. This sequence joins TRBV9 and TRBJ2-5; D is ambiguous. The CDR3 is 11 residues long. V was trimmed by 4 bases and J by 2 bases, leaving 3 bases between them. Per germline, CDR1 SGDLS and CDR2 YYNGEE. This CDR3 is CASSLQETQYF. As DNA, the CDR3 is TGTGCCAGCAGCTTACAAGAGACCCAGTACTTC.

This clone was observed a single time. This chain uses TRBV28 with TRBJ2-2, with D unresolved. This CDR3 spans 15 amino acids. The germline V and J ends were trimmed by 6 bases and 0 bases, with 11 bases remaining between them. CDR1 is MDHEN and CDR2 is SYDVKM in the germline V gene. The DNA for the CDR3 is TGTGCCAGCAGGCTCCTAGGGCCGAACACCGGGGAGCTGTTTTTT. Translation: CASRLLGPNTGELFF.

This chain links TRBV6-6 with TRBJ2-2; D is ambiguous. Germline assignment: CDR1 MNHNY and CDR2 SVGAGI (reference sequence). The CDR3 runs to 15 residues. Trimming shortened V by 8 bases and J by 2 bases, and 15 bases separated the two germline ends. The CDR3 DNA reads TGTGCCAGCGAGGACCGCCAAGATAACACCGGGGAGCTGTTTTTT. This gives the protein CASEDRQDNTGELFF.

This clone was found once. The V gene is TRBV7-2, the J gene TRBJ2-7; 7 nucleotides line up with TRBD1. This CDR3 is built from 15 residues. Trimming removed 1 base from V and 3 bases from J; junction bases left unmatched: 6. The germline gives CDR1 SGHTA, CDR2 FQGNSA. The CDR3: CASSLVGTAIYEQYF. The DNA of the CDR3 is TGTGCCAGCAGCTTAGTTGGGACAGCTATCTACGAGCAGTACTTC.

This chain links TRBV5-1 with TRBJ2-2; D call uncertain. Per germline, CDR1 SGHRS and CDR2 YFSETQ. The CDR3 runs 16 residues. V was cut by 0 bases and J by 5 bases, with 14 bases left in between. The CDR3 region is CASSLEGPLRTGELFF. CDR3 sequence (DNA): TGCGCCAGCAGCTTGGAAGGCCCATTGAGGACCGGGGAGCTGTTTTTT.

Concerning this clone itself: The sample carries other DNA sequences with the same CDR3. The rearrangement uses TRBV28 and TRBJ2-7; the D is unclear. CDR1 MDHEN and CDR2 SYDVKM come from the germline V gene. The CDR3 is made up of 11 amino acids. Trimming pared 5 bases from V and 2 bases from J, leaving 4 bases between. This CDR3 reads CASSTAYEQYF. For the CDR3, the DNA is TGTGCCAGCAGTACGGCCTACGAGCAGTACTTC.

This chain uses TRBV28 with TRBJ2-7; D possibly corresponds to TRBD1 (5 bases). Germline CDR1 is MDHEN and CDR2 is SYDVKM. The CDR3 loop spans 14 amino acids. Trimming removed 5 bases at V and 3 bases at J, with 14 bases between. The chain's CDR3 is CASSRLGRSYEQYF. CDR3 DNA: TGTGCCAGCAGTAGGTTGGGGCGGAGCTACGAGCAGTACTTC.

The chain joins TRBV5-6 to TRBJ2-7, with 7 nucleotides matching TRBD1. Looked up from germline, CDR1 is SGHDT and CDR2 is YYEEEE. Trimming cost V 2 bases and J 3 bases; bases outside gene matches: 8. This CDR3 has 15 residues. CDR3 in DNA: TGTGCCAGCAGCTTTTCTCCGGGACAGAACTACGAGCAGTACTTC. Its translation: CASSFSPGQNYEQYF.

This clone was counted between two and nine times. The CDR3 sequence is CASSERQTYSPLHF. CDR3 coding DNA: TGTGCCAGCAGTGAGAGACAGACCTATTCACCCCTCCACTTT. The chain combines TRBV6-1 with TRBJ1-6; possibly TRBD1 for D (5 bases). V lost 3 bases, J lost 8 bases, and 11 bases lay in between. The CDR3 is 14 residues long. Germline CDR1 MNHNS, CDR2 SASEGT.

This clone was seen only once. The chain couples TRBV14 to TRBJ1-6; D gene uncertain. Germline CDR1 SGHDN, CDR2 FVKESK. The CDR3 extends over 13 amino acids. Between the trimmed V and J ends, which lost 4 bases and 7 bases, there was a span of 8 bases. The CDR3 protein is CASSLSGNSPLHF. The DNA of the CDR3 is TGTGCCAGCAGCCTTTCGGGGAATTCACCCCTCCACTTT.

The chain couples TRBV19 to TRBJ1-5; 7 nucleotides line up with TRBD1. Germline CDR1 is LNHDA and CDR2 is SQIVND (reference sequence). J was trimmed by 16 bases and V by 5 bases; bases with no gene match: 17. This CDR3 spans 14 amino acids. The CDR3 reads CASSEDRWVRQSHF. The CDR3 bases are TGTGCCAGTAGTGAGGACAGGTGGGTTAGGCAATCCCATTTT.

This rearrangement joins TRBV7-9 to TRBJ2-7, with TRBD2 matching 10 bases. V lost 5 bases to trimming and J lost 3 bases; unmatched junction nucleotides: 10. The length of the CDR3 is 16 residues. Germline CDR1 and CDR2: SEHNR and FQNEAQ (reference sequence). CDR3 DNA: TGTGCCAGCAGCCAGGGGTTAGCGGGGGGTATCTACGAGCAGTACTTC. Amino acid sequence: CASSQGLAGGIYEQYF. Full variable domain (rest looked up from reference TRBV7-9 and TRBJ2-7): DTGVSQNPRHKITKRGQNVTFRCDPISEHNRLYWYRQTLGQGPEFLTYFQNEAQLEKSRLLSDRFSAERPKGSFSTLEIQRTEQGDSAMYLCASSQGLAGGIYEQYFGPGTRLTVT.

The chain uses TRBV13 and TRBJ2-1; 7 bases agree with TRBD1. Germline V CDR1 and CDR2: PRHDT, FYEKMQ (reference sequence). V shed 4 bases, J shed 4 bases, and the junction held 16 bases outside the gene matches. The CDR3 is 18 amino acids. In DNA, the CDR3 is TGTGCCAGCAGCTCCTCCGGACAGGTGGTGAAGAGGTACAATGAGCAGTTCTTC. The encoded protein is CASSSSGQVVKRYNEQFF.

The chain combines TRBV5-1 with TRBJ2-7; the D is unclear. V dropped 2 bases and J dropped 6 bases, with 3 bases sitting between them. Germline CDR1 reads SGHRS; CDR2 reads YFSETQ. This CDR3 contains 10 residues. In DNA form, the CDR3 reads TGCGCCAGCAGCTTATCCGAGCAGTACTTC. Translation: CASSLSEQYF. The full variable domain, rest sourced from reference TRBV5-1 and TRBJ2-7, is KAGVTQTPRYLIKTRGQQVTLSCSPISGHRSVSWYQQTPGQGLQFLFEYFSETQRNKGNFPGRFSGRQFSNSRSEMNVSTLELGDSALYLCASSLSEQYFGPGTRLTVT.

V and J are TRBV28 and TRBJ1-1; D is unclear. Germline lookup yields CDR1 MDHEN and CDR2 SYDVKM. With 6 bases removed from V and 5 bases from J, the gap between germline ends came to 16 bases. The CDR3 consists of 14 residues. This chain's CDR3 is CASRSSDIKTEAFF. The CDR3 DNA follows: TGTGCCAGCAGGTCCTCAGATATTAAGACTGAAGCTTTCTTT.

CDR3 protein: CATSRDGTLDTEAFF. CDR3 DNA: TGTGCCACCAGCAGAGACGGGACGTTAGACACTGAAGCTTTCTTT. The genes are TRBV15 and TRBJ1-1; D is perhaps TRBD1 (5 bases). The CDR3 loop spans 15 amino acids. With 0 bases removed from V and 3 bases from J, the gap between germline ends came to 11 bases. Per the germline V gene, CDR1 is LNHNV and CDR2 is YYDKDF (reference sequence).

The chain couples TRBV19 to TRBJ2-6; D uncertain. The V gene lost 5 bases and the J gene lost 4 bases, with 15 bases spanning the gap. CDR1 LNHDA and CDR2 SQIVND come from the germline V gene (reference sequence). This CDR3 is 16 amino acids long. The CDR3 region has the DNA TGTGCCAGTAGTTCACGTCAGGTGTCAGGGGCCAACGTCCTGACTTTC. Translation: CASSSRQVSGANVLTF.

With regard to this clone: One end of the junction fails to match germline, which may point to a read error. V and J are TRBV2 and TRBJ1-1, with D hard to call. Germline V gives CDR1 SNHLY, CDR2 FYNNEI. The CDR3 covers 12 residues. CDR3 sequence: CASSVVNTEAFF. CDR3 bases: TGTGCCAGCAGCGTGGTGAATACTGAAGCTTTCTTT.

This chain connects TRBV14 to TRBJ2-2, with TRBD1 matching 8 bases. V was clipped by 5 bases and J by 0 bases; unmatched bases: 2. The CDR3 has 15 residues. Per the germline V gene, CDR1 is SGHDN and CDR2 is FVKESK. The CDR3: CASSTQGANTGELFF. The CDR3 bases are TGTGCCAGCAGCACACAGGGGGCGAACACCGGGGAGCTGTTTTTT. The variable domain in full, with the rest retrieved from reference TRBV14 and TRBJ2-2, is EAGVTQFPSHSVIEKGQTVTLRCDPISGHDNLYWYRRVMGKEIKFLLHFVKESKQDESGMPNNRFLAERTGGTYSTLKVQPAELEDSGVYFCASSTQGANTGELFFGEGSRLTVL.

This clone was seen a handful of times. This chain links TRBV6-5 with TRBJ2-7, with 7 nucleotides matching TRBD1. V dropped 6 bases and J dropped 2; count of bases not matched to a gene: 7. Per the germline V gene, CDR1 is MNHEY and CDR2 is SVGAGI. The CDR3 is 14 residues long. Here the CDR3 reads CASSRQTGPYEQYF. DNA of the CDR3: TGTGCCAGCAGCCGACAGACAGGGCCCTACGAGCAGTACTTC.

This clone was seen a single time. V gene TRBV9 combines with J gene TRBJ2-3, with 11 bases matching TRBD2. V lost 2 bases, J lost 6 bases, and 17 bases stayed unmatched. The CDR3 contains 19 residues. Germline V gene sequence: CDR1 SGDLS, CDR2 YYNGEE. The CDR3 spells CASSVSSQSSGGRSDTQYF. CDR3 nucleotides: TGTGCCAGCAGCGTTTCTTCCCAATCTAGCGGGGGGCGATCGGATACGCAGTATTTT. The entire variable domain, with the rest obtained from reference TRBV9 and TRBJ2-3, is as follows: DSGVTQTPKHLITATGQRVTLRCSPRSGDLSVYWYQQSLDQGLQFLIQYYNGEERAKGNILERFSAQQFPDLHSELNLSSLELGDSALYFCASSVSSQSSGGRSDTQYFGPGTRLTVL.

The rearrangement links TRBV4-2 to TRBJ1-1; a weak D match, TRBD1 (5 bases). The CDR3 loop spans 14 amino acids. Trimming took off 0 bases at V and 5 bases at J, with 10 bases between the two ends. Germline V lookup: CDR1 LGHNA, CDR2 YNFKEQ. In DNA form, the CDR3 reads TGTGCCAGCAGCCAAGACCAGGGCTTTACTGAAGCTTTCTTT. Translated: CASSQDQGFTEAFF.

The V and J genes are TRBV30 and TRBJ1-2; 11 bases line up with TRBD1. The V and J ends lost 5 bases and 7 bases, in that order; junction bases with no gene match: 9. The CDR3 covers 14 residues. Germline CDR1 reads GTSNPN; CDR2 reads SVGIG (reference sequence). The CDR3 is CAWGQGALYGGYTF. In DNA form, the CDR3 reads TGTGCCTGGGGACAGGGGGCGCTGTATGGTGGCTACACCTTC.

As to this clone: Other DNA sequences in this specimen translate into the identical CDR3. The V and J genes are TRBV5-1 and TRBJ2-3, with D possibly TRBD1 on 5 matching bases. The CDR3 contains 14 residues. CDR1 and CDR2 (germline): SGHRS, YFSETQ. V gave up 4 bases and J gave up 2 bases, with 11 bases separating them. CDR3 region: CASSRDSYTDTQYF. The CDR3 DNA is TGCGCCAGCAGCCGCGACAGTTACACAGATACGCAGTATTTT.